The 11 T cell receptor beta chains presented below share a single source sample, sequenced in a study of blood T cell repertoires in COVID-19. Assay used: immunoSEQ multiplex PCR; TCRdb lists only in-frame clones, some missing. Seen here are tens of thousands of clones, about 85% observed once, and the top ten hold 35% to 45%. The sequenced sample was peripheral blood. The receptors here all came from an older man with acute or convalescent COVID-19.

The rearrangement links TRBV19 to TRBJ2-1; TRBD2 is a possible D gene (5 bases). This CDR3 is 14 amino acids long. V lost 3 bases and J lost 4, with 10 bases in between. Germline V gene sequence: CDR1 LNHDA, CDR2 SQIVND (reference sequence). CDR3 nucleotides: TGTGCCAGTAGTATCGCGGGTCAATACAATGAGCAGTTCTTC. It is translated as CASSIAGQYNEQFF.

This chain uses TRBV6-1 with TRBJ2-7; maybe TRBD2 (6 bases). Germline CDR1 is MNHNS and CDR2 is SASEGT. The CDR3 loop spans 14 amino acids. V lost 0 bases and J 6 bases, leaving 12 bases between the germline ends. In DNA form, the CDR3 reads TGTGCCAGCAGTGAAGCCATTGGGGGGAGCGAGCAGTACTTC. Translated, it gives CASSEAIGGSEQYF.

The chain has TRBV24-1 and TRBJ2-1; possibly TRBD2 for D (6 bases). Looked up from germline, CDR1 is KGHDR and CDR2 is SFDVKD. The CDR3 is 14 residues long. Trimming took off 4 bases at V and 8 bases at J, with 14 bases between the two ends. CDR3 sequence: CATSEPSGPDEQFF. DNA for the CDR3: TGTGCCACCAGTGAACCAAGCGGGCCCGATGAGCAGTTCTTC.

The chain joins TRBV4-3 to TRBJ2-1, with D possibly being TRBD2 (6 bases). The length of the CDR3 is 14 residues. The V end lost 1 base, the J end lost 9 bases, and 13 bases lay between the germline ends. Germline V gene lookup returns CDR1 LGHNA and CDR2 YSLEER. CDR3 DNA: TGCGCCAGCAGCCAAGTGGGGGGAGGAGCTGAGCAGTTCTTC. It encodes CASSQVGGGAEQFF.

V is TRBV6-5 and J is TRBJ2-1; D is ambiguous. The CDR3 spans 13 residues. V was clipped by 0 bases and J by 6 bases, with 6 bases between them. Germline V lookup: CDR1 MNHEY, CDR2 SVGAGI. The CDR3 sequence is CASSYSPRNEQFF. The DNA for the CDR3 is TGTGCCAGCAGTTACTCCCCCCGCAATGAGCAGTTCTTC.

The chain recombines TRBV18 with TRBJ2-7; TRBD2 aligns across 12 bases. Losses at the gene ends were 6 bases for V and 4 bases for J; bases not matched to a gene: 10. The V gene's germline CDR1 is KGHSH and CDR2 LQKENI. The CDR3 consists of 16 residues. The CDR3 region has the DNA TGTGCCAGCTCGCGGACTAGCGGGGCCCTCCTTTACGAGCAGTACTTC. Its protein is CASSRTSGALLYEQYF.

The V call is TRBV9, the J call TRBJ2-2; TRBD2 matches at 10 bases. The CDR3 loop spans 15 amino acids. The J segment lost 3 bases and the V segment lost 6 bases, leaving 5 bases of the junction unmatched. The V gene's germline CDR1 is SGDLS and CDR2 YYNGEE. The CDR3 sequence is CASNHGLADTGELFF. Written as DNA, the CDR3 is TGTGCCAGCAACCATGGACTAGCGGACACCGGGGAGCTGTTTTTT.

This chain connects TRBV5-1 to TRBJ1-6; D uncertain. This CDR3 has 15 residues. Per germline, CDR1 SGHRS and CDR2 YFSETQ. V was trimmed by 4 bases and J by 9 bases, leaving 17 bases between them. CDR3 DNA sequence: TGCGCCAGCAGCCCTGACACCGCTCGGGGTTCACCCCTCCACTTT. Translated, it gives CASSPDTARGSPLHF.

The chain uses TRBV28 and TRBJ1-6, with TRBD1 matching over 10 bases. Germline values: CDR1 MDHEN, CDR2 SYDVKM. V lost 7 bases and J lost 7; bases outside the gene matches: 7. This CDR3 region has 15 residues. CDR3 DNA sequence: TGTGCCAGCATCCGGGACAGGGGAGACAATTCACCCCTCCACTTT. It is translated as CASIRDRGDNSPLHF. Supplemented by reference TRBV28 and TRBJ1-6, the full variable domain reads DVKVTQSSRYLVKRTGEKVFLECVQDMDHENMFWYRQDPGLGLRLIYFSYDVKMKEKGDIPEGYSVSREKKERFSLILESASTNQTSMYLCASIRDRGDNSPLHFGNGTRLTVT.

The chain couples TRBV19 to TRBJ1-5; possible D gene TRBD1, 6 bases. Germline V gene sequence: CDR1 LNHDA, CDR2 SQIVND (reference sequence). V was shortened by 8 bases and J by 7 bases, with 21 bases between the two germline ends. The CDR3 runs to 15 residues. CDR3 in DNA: TGTGCCAGTCGAGGGATATGGGGGGGCCGGCAGCCCCAGCATTTT. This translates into CASRGIWGGRQPQHF.

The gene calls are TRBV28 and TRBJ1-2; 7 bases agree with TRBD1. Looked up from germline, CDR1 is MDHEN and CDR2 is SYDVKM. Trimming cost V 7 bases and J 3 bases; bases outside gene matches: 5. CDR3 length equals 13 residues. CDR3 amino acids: CASTVGGDYGYTF. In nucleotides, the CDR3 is TGTGCCAGCACCGTAGGGGGCGACTATGGCTACACCTTC.